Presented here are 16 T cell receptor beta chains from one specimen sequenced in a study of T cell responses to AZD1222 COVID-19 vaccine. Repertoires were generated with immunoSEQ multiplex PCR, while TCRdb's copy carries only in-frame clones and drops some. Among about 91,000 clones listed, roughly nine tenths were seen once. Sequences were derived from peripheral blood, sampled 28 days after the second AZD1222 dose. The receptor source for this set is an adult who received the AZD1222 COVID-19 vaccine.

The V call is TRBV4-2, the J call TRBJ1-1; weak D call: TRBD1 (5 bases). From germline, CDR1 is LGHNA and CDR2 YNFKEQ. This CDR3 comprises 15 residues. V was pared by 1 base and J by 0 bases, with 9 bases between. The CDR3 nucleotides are TGTGCCAGCAGCCAAGGTCGCAGGGTGAACACTGAAGCTTTCTTT. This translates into CASSQGRRVNTEAFF.

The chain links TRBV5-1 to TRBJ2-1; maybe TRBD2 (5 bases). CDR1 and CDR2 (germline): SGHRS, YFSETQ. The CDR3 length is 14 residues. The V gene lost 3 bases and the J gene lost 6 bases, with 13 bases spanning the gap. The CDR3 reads CASSSLPGINEQFF. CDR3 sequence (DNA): TGCGCCAGCAGCTCCCTCCCGGGAATCAATGAGCAGTTCTTC.

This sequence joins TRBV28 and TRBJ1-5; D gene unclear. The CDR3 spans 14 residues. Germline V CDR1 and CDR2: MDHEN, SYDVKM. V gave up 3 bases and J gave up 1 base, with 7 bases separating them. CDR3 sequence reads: CASSFRLSNQPQHF. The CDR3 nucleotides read TGTGCCAGCAGTTTTAGGCTCAGCAATCAGCCCCAGCATTTT.

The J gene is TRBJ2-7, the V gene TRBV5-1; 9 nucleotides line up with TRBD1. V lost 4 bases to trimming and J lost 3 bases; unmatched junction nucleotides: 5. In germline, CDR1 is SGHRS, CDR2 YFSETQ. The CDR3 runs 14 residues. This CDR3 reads CASSGGTGFYEQYF. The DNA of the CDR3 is TGCGCCAGCAGCGGGGGGACAGGGTTCTACGAGCAGTACTTC.

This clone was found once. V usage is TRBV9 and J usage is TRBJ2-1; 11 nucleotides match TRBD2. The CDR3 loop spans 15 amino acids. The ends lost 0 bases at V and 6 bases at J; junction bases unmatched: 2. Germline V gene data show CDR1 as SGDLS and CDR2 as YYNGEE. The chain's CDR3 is CASSVEGLAANEQFF. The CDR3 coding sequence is TGTGCCAGCAGCGTAGAGGGACTAGCGGCCAATGAGCAGTTCTTC.

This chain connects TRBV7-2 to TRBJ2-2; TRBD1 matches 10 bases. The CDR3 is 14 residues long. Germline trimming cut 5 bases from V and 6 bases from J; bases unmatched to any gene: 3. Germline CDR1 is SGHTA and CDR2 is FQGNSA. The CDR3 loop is CASSPGQGAGELFF. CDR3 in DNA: TGTGCCAGCAGCCCTGGACAGGGGGCCGGGGAGCTGTTTTTT.

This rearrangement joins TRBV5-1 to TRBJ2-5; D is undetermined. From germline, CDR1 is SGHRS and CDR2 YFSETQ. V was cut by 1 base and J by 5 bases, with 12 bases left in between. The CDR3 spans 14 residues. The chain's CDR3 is CASSLYSRFETQYF. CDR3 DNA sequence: TGCGCCAGCAGCTTGTATAGCAGGTTTGAGACCCAGTACTTC.

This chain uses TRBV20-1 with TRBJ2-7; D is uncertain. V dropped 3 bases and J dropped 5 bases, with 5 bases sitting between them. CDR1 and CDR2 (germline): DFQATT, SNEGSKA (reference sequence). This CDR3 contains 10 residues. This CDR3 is CSASPNEQYF. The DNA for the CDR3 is TGCAGTGCTAGTCCTAACGAGCAGTACTTC.

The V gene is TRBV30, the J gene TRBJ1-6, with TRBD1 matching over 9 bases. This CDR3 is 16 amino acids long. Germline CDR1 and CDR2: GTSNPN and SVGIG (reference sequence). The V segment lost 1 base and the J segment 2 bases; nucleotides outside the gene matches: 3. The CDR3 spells CAWSGQGDPYNSPLHF. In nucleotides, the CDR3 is TGTGCCTGGAGTGGACAGGGGGACCCCTATAATTCACCCCTCCACTTT.

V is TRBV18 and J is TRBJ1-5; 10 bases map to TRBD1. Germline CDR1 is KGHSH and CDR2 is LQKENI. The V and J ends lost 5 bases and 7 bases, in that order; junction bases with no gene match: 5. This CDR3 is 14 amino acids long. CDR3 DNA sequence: TGTGCCAGCTCAGCGACAGGGGGCGACCAGCCCCAGCATTTT. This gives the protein CASSATGGDQPQHF.

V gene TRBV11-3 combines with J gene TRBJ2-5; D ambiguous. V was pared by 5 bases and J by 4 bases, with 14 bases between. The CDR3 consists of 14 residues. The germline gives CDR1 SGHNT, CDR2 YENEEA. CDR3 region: CASSPPFRGETQYF. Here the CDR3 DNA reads TGTGCCAGCAGCCCCCCCTTTAGAGGAGAGACCCAGTACTTC. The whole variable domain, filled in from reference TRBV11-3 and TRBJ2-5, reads EAGVVQSPRYKIIEKKQPVAFWCNPISGHNTLYWYLQNLGQGPELLIRYENEEAVDDSQLPKDRFSAERLKGVDSTLKIQPAELGDSAVYLCASSPPFRGETQYFGPGTRLLVL.

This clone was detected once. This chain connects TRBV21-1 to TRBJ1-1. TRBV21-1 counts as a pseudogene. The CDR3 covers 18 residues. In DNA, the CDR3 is TGTGCCAGCGTAACCACCCGGATCAGAGGGGCGACGAACACTGAAGCTTTCTTT. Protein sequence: CASVTTRIRGATNTEAFF.

For the CDR3, the DNA is TGTGCCAGCTCGGTGGGACAGGGTGAGTTTCAGCCCCAGCATTTT. Amino acid sequence: CASSVGQGEFQPQHF. The rearrangement uses TRBV18 and TRBJ1-5; the match to TRBD1 covers 9 bases. The CDR3 sequence is 15 residues long. J was trimmed by 6 bases and V by 6 bases; bases with no gene match: 9. Per germline, CDR1 KGHSH and CDR2 LQKENI.

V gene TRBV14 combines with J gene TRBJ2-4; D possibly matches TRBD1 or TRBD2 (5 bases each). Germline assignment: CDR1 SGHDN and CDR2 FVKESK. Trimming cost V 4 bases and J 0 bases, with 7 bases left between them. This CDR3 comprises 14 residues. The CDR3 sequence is CASSLGGAKNIQYF. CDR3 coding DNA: TGTGCCAGCAGCCTTGGGGGAGCCAAAAACATTCAGTACTTC.

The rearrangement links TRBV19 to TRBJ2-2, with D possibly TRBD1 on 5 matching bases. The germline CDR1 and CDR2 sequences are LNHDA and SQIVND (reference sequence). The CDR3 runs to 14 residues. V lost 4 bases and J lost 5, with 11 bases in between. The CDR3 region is CASSKGQGTGELFF. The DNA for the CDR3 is TGTGCCAGTAGTAAAGGACAAGGGACCGGGGAGCTGTTTTTT.

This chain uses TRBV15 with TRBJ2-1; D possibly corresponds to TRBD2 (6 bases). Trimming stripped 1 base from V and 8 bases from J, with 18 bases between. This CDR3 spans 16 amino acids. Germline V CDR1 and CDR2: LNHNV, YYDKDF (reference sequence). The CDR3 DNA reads TGTGCCACCAGCAGAGGGTCGCGGGGACCGGGGGATGAGCAGTTCTTC. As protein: CATSRGSRGPGDEQFF.